The rows below give T cell receptor beta chains drawn from one sample of a study of blood T cell repertoires in COVID-19. The assay was immunoSEQ multiplex PCR, and TCRdb's table has in-frame clones only and misses some. The table lists a few hundred thousand clones, 84% of them singletons, with less than 20% in the top ten. The specimen was peripheral blood. The receptors stem from a person aged 70 to 85 with COVID-19, enrolled during active disease. CDR3s include the opening cysteine and the closing phenylalanine or tryptophan. A D gene is named only where the DNA matches it firmly. Clone size is stated in some rows and not others, as once, few, many or a class when expanded.

cdr3_nt cdr3_aa j_call clone_size d_call v_call
TGTGCCAGCTCACCACCTGGACTAGCGTATTACAATGAGCAGTTCTTC CASSPPGLAYYNEQFF TRBJ2-1 . TRBD2 TRBV18
TGTGCCAGCAGCCAAGTTAGTGCCAAGACCCAGTACTTC CASSQVSAKTQYF TRBJ2-5 . . TRBV3-1/TRBV3-2
TGTGCCAGCAGTGAACAGGGTACCGGGGAGCTGTTTTTT CASSEQGTGELFF TRBJ2-2 . . TRBV2
TGTGCCAGTAAAGAACAAATCTCTGGAAACACCATATATTTT CASKEQISGNTIYF TRBJ1-3 . . TRBV19
TGTGCCAGCAGCAACTCCGGGACAGGGGTCGGCAATCAGCCCCAGCATTTT CASSNSGTGVGNQPQHF TRBJ1-5 few TRBD1 TRBV5-6
TGTGCCAGTCTGGACAGAAGCAGGGGTCAGCCCCAGCATTTT CASLDRSRGQPQHF TRBJ1-5 . . TRBV6-6
TGTGCCAGTAGTATAATCCAGGGGGCTGCAGATACGCAGTATTTT CASSIIQGAADTQYF TRBJ2-3 . TRBD1 TRBV19
TGTGCCAGCAGCCCCTCGTCAGGGTTTGTCTCCTACGAGCAGTACTTC CASSPSSGFVSYEQYF TRBJ2-7 . . TRBV14
TGTGCCAGCAGCCAGGGACTAGCGGGACAGGAGACCGGGGAGCTGTTTTTT CASSQGLAGQETGELFF TRBJ2-2 . TRBD2 TRBV5-4
TGTGCCAGCAGGGGGACAGGGAGGGTCAATCAGCCCCAGCATTTT CASRGTGRVNQPQHF TRBJ1-5 once TRBD1 TRBV27
TGTGCCAGCAGTTTACGCGGGGTCTACGAGCAGTACTTC CASSLRGVYEQYF TRBJ2-7 once . TRBV12-3/TRBV12-4
TGTGCCAGCAGTCCAGGGAGAACCAGGGGTGCAACTAATGAAAAACTGTTTTTT CASSPGRTRGATNEKLFF TRBJ1-4 . . TRBV6-6
TGTGCCAGCAGCGACCCCGGGGGACCCTCTGGAAACACCATATATTTT CASSDPGGPSGNTIYF TRBJ1-3 . . TRBV6-6
TGCGCCAGCAGCCCAGCCTCGCTCGGGGGTAGAATACCCGATGGCTACACCTTC CASSPASLGGRIPDGYTF TRBJ1-2 . . TRBV5-1
TGTGCCAGCAGTCCAACCGCTAGCGGGAGGGCCTACGAGCAGTACTTC CASSPTASGRAYEQYF TRBJ2-7 . TRBD2 TRBV27
TGTGCCAGCAGCTTAGCGCGACAGGTAGTCGCCGGGGAGCTGTTTTTT CASSLARQVVAGELFF TRBJ2-2 . . TRBV7-2
TGCAGTGCTAGAGACAGGGAACGCTACACCTTC CSARDRERYTF TRBJ1-2 . . TRBV20-1
TGTGCCAGCGCTGACAGGTTGAACACTGAAGCTTTCTTT CASADRLNTEAFF TRBJ1-1 . . TRBV25-1
TGTGCCAGTAGTATATCGGGGGTGTTAGCGGGAAAGAACACCGGGGAGCTGTTTTTT CASSISGVLAGKNTGELFF TRBJ2-2 . TRBD2 TRBV19
TGTGCCAGCAGTTCAGGGAAAATTGACCAGTACTTC CASSSGKIDQYF TRBJ2-5 . . TRBV12-3/TRBV12-4
TGTGCCACCCAAGATCCCCGGGGAGGCATGAACACTGAAGCTTTCTTT CATQDPRGGMNTEAFF TRBJ1-1 . . TRBV28
TGTGCCAGCAGCGAAAGGGGACTTATATACGAGCAGTACTTC CASSERGLIYEQYF TRBJ2-7 . . TRBV13
TGCGCCAGCAGCCCTCAGGCCCGACAGGACTCCTATAATTCACCCCTCCACTTT CASSPQARQDSYNSPLHF TRBJ1-6 . . TRBV4-3
TGTGCCATCAGTCCCGCGGGTAGCAATCAGCCCCAGCATTTT CAISPAGSNQPQHF TRBJ1-5 . . TRBV10-3
TGTGTTACAGGGGGGGCAAGCAATCAGCCCCAGCATTTT CVTGGASNQPQHF TRBJ1-5 . TRBD1 TRBV28
TGTGCCATCAGTGAGTCGCTCCAGGGGAATGAAAAACTGTTTTTT CAISESLQGNEKLFF TRBJ1-4 . . TRBV10-3
TGTGCCAGCAGTTTTACAGGGGGTAGCAATCAGCCCCAGCATTTT CASSFTGGSNQPQHF TRBJ1-5 . TRBD1 TRBV27
TGCAGCGTTGCAGGGACCGGGACAGTTAATGAAAAACTGTTTTTT CSVAGTGTVNEKLFF TRBJ1-4 . TRBD1 TRBV29-1
TGTGCCAGCAGCTTAGGCGGCGGGAGGGCGAGTGAGCAGTTCTTC CASSLGGGRASEQFF TRBJ2-1 . TRBD2 TRBV11-3
TGTGCCAGCAGCGTACCCCACTCCCAAGAGGCTACGTCTGGGGCCAACGTCCTGACTTTC CASSVPHSQEATSGANVLTF TRBJ2-6 . . TRBV9
TGCGCCAGCAGCCCGAGGCAAGGGGGCGGGCGCGGGATTTTTGGCTACACCTTC CASSPRQGGGRGIFGYTF TRBJ1-2 . TRBD1 TRBV4-1
TGTGCCAGCAGCTTCCCCCTCCGTGACAGCAGGAACACTGAAGCTTTCTTT CASSFPLRDSRNTEAFF TRBJ1-1 . . TRBV11-3
TGTGCCAGCAGTTTACCGTCCCGGGGAAAACTGTTTTTT CASSLPSRGKLFF TRBJ1-4 few . TRBV28
TGTGCCAGCAGCCGGTCAGGGGAGTACGAGCAGTACTTC CASSRSGEYEQYF TRBJ2-7 . . TRBV6-2/TRBV6-3
TGCGCCAGCAGCTCAACCCAGGGTGCGGCCTATGGCTACACCTTC CASSSTQGAAYGYTF TRBJ1-2 . . TRBV5-1
TGTGCCAGCAGCCGAGGGACAGGGGGGAACTATGGCTACACCTTC CASSRGTGGNYGYTF TRBJ1-2 . TRBD1 TRBV3-1/TRBV3-2
TGTGCCAGCAGGACAACAGGGTTGGGGGAGCAGTACTTC CASRTTGLGEQYF TRBJ2-7 . . TRBV6-5
TGTGCCAGCAGCTTATTGGGACAGGGGAAATCTTTCTTT CASSLLGQGKSFF TRBJ1-1 . TRBD1 TRBV11-2